This T cell receptor beta chain was observed in a study of blood T cell repertoires in COVID-19. In the study overall: Researchers got acute and convalescent COVID-19 samples from the United States, Italy and Spain.

The study recruited people aged roughly 18 to 89 years across 24 US areas. Participant reports of clinical history set cohort assignment. The V and J ends lost 9 bases and 0 bases respectively, with 12 bases between them. The CDR3 covers 14 residues. Per the germline V gene, CDR1 is SNHLY and CDR2 is FYNNEI. In the study's own analysis: How many nucleated cells were present was estimated from reference gene primer amplification. Assay used: immunoSEQ multiplex PCR; TCRdb lists only in-frame clones, some missing. V and J calls and clone size are given by that table; D and trimming were obtained from the DNA. This table holds around 150,000 clones, roughly 80% found once.

The V call is TRBV2, the J call TRBJ2-4; D may be TRBD2 (5 bases). Sequencing was performed on PBMCs or T cells enriched from blood (not recorded which). This TCR came from a woman aged 40 to 49 who had recovered from COVID-19. Written as DNA, the CDR3 is TGTGCCAGGATCCGGGATCTAGCCAAAAACATTCAGTACTTC. This codes for CARIRDLAKNIQYF.